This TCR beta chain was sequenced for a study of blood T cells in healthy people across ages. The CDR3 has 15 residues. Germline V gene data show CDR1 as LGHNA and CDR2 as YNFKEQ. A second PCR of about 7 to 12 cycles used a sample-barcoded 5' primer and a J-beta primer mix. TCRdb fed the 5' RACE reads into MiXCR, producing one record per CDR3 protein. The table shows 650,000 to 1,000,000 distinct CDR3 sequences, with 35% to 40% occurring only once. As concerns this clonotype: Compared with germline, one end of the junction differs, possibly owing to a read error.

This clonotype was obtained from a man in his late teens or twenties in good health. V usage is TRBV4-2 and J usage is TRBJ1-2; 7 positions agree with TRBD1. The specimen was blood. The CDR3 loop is CASGQTKTGDYGYTF. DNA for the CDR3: TGTGCCAGCGGCCAAACTAAAACAGGGGACTATGGCTACACCTTC.